The present entry profiles one T cell receptor (beta chain) with its context. These data belong to a study of blood T cell repertoires in COVID-19. About the study: T cells, B-cell-depleted T cells, or PBMCs supplied cDNA or gDNA.

The CDR3 spans 13 residues. V lost 1 base, J lost 14 bases, and 18 bases lay in between. The germline gives CDR1 SQVTM, CDR2 ANQGSEA. Here immunoSEQ multiplex PCR was the method, and the copy in TCRdb shows in-frame clones only, minus some. Found here are approximately 88,000 clones, about 89% of them singletons; the top ten hold roughly 3.9%. V gene TRBV29-1 combines with J gene TRBJ2-1; D perhaps matches TRBD1 (5 bases). Specimen: peripheral blood. The clonotype originates from a woman in her forties or fifties in a cohort sampled during active COVID-19. DNA of the CDR3: TGCAGCGTTGAAGGAGATCATACCAGGGAAGAGTTCTTC. Its translation is CSVEGDHTREEFF.